Below are 14 T cell receptor beta chains sequenced from a single sample in a study of T cells in narcolepsy. The method was immunoSEQ multiplex PCR; TCRdb's version includes in-frame clones alone and lacks a portion of them. The sample consists of more than 30,000 clones, roughly 80% of them appearing once. The material sequenced was CD45RA- memory CD4+ T cells from PBMCs. The receptors were gathered from a human donor with narcolepsy.

CDR3 in amino acids: CASSLSGLTGSRYF. The CDR3 nucleotides read TGTGCCAGCAGCCTATCGGGCCTCACGGGGTCTAGGTATTTT. The rearrangement links TRBV7-9 to TRBJ2-3; D might be TRBD2 (5 bases). There are 14 residues in the CDR3. Per the germline V gene, CDR1 is SEHNR and CDR2 is FQNEAQ (reference sequence). Trimming took off 5 bases at V and 14 bases at J, with 23 bases between the two ends.

Only a few counts were recorded for this clone. This chain joins TRBV4-3 and TRBJ2-1; D possibly uses TRBD1 or TRBD2 (5 bases each). Trimming took 1 base from V and 15 from J, leaving 19 bases between them. Germline-derived CDR1 and CDR2 are LGHNA and YSLEER. The CDR3 is made up of 14 amino acids. CDR3 protein: CASSQALGRHRAFF. In nucleotides, the CDR3 is TGCGCCAGCAGCCAAGCATTGGGACGCCATCGTGCGTTCTTC.

The chain couples TRBV7-3 to TRBJ2-6; tentative D call: TRBD1 (5 bases). There are 17 residues in the CDR3. The ends were cut back, 5 bases at V and 0 bases at J, with 14 bases in the middle. CDR1 and CDR2 from the germline V gene are SGHTA and FQGTGA. CDR3 in amino acids: CASSLRQGGSGANVLTF. For the CDR3, the DNA is TGTGCCAGCAGCCTGAGGCAGGGCGGCTCTGGGGCCAACGTCCTGACTTTC.

The V gene is TRBV9, the J gene TRBJ2-5; tentative D call: TRBD2 (7 bases). TRBJ2-7 matches the DNA end more closely, so the J call is doubtful. The germline CDR1 and CDR2 sequences are SGDLS and YYNGEE. The CDR3 contains 15 residues. CDR3 nucleotide sequence: TGTGCCAGCAGCGTAGCAGGTAGAGGGGGGGACGAGCAGTACTTC. The encoded protein is CASSVAGRGGDEQYF.

This clone was recorded only once. This chain uses TRBV7-9 with TRBJ2-1, with 10 bases matching TRBD1. CDR1 and CDR2 (germline): SEHNR, FQNEAQ (reference sequence). The CDR3 is 16 amino acids. V lost 2 bases and J lost 6; bases outside the gene matches: 7. The DNA for the CDR3 is TGTGCCAGCAGCTTATCAGAAGGGACAGGGGTCAATGAGCAGTTCTTC. Protein: CASSLSEGTGVNEQFF.

The rearrangement links TRBV6-1 to TRBJ1-1, with D maybe TRBD1 (5 bases). Trimming shortened V by 4 bases and J by 1 base, and 10 bases separated the two germline ends. The CDR3 is 14 residues long. Looked up from germline, CDR1 is MNHNS and CDR2 is SASEGT. The CDR3 reads CASSVGGENTEAFF. CDR3 nucleotides: TGTGCCAGCAGTGTGGGAGGGGAGAACACTGAAGCTTTCTTT.

The chain combines TRBV11-3 with TRBJ1-3, with D tentatively TRBD1 (6 bases). The germline V and J ends were trimmed by 7 bases and 0 bases, with 13 bases remaining between them. The CDR3 has 15 amino acids. CDR1 is SGHNT and CDR2 is YENEEA in the germline V gene. CDR3 amino acids: CASKTGPTSGNTIYF. For the CDR3, the DNA is TGTGCCAGCAAGACAGGACCCACCTCTGGAAACACCATATATTTT.

J is TRBJ2-3 and V is TRBV7-3; D call uncertain. This CDR3 comprises 13 residues. Germline CDR1 and CDR2: SGHTA and FQGTGA. Trimming removed 5 bases from V and 5 bases from J, with 11 bases in between. CDR3 protein: CASSPRPRDTQYF. DNA for the CDR3: TGTGCCAGCAGCCCCCGACCGCGAGATACGCAGTATTTT.

This chain uses TRBV9 with TRBJ1-1, with TRBD1 as a possible D gene (6 bases). Trimming removed 0 bases at V and 1 base at J, with 13 bases between. CDR1 is SGDLS, CDR2 YYNGEE, per germline. This CDR3 spans 16 amino acids. The CDR3 sequence: CASSVAGWGPNTEAFF. In nucleotides, the CDR3 is TGTGCCAGCAGCGTAGCCGGCTGGGGGCCGAACACTGAAGCTTTCTTT.

The chain uses TRBV2 and TRBJ2-2, with D possibly TRBD1 on 6 matching bases. Germline CDR1 SNHLY, CDR2 FYNNEI. The V end was cut by 6 bases, the J end by 1 base, with 9 bases between. CDR3 length equals 14 residues. Written as DNA, the CDR3 is TGTGCCAGCAGGATGGGACAGAACACCGGGGAGCTGTTTTTT. This sequence encodes CASRMGQNTGELFF.

This chain uses TRBV29-1 with TRBJ2-1; D not resolved. Germline-derived CDR1 and CDR2 are SQVTM and ANQGSEA. V lost 7 bases, J lost 5 bases, and 15 bases lay in between. The CDR3 is made up of 13 amino acids. This CDR3 is CSARTTPNNEQFF. CDR3 DNA: TGCAGCGCCCGTACCACCCCTAACAATGAGCAGTTCTTC.

The chain links TRBV30 to TRBJ2-1; 11 nucleotides match TRBD2. The V segment lost 0 bases and the J segment 13 bases; nucleotides outside the gene matches: 5. The CDR3 runs to 13 residues. Germline-derived CDR1 and CDR2 are GTSNPN and SVGIG (reference sequence). In DNA, the CDR3 is TGTGCCTGGAGTGTACTAGCGGGGGCCCCTCAGTTCTTC. Its translation: CAWSVLAGAPQFF.

The genes are TRBV11-2 and TRBJ2-5; 12 nucleotides align to TRBD2. The better agreement between TRBJ2-7 and the DNA end casts doubt on the J call. Germline CDR1 and CDR2: SGHAT and FQNNGV. CDR3 length: 15 amino acids. The chain's CDR3 is CASSFGLAGSYEQYF. The CDR3 DNA sequence: TGTGCCAGCAGCTTCGGACTAGCGGGATCCTACGAGCAGTACTTC.

The chain recombines TRBV30 with TRBJ2-6; TRBD1 might be the D (5 bases). The V and J ends lost 1 base and 1 base respectively, with 8 bases between them. Looked up from germline, CDR1 is GTSNPN and CDR2 is SVGIG (reference sequence). CDR3 size: 15 residues. DNA of the CDR3: TGTGCCTGGAGTGGACAGCTGTCTGGGGCCAACGTCCTGACTTTC. The encoded protein is CAWSGQLSGANVLTF.